This paragraph reports one T cell receptor beta chain. The data were obtained in a study of blood T cell repertoires in COVID-19. Only in-frame clones appear in the TCRdb table, and some are missing; sequencing was by immunoSEQ multiplex PCR. The repertoire holds more than 45,000 clones, approximately 86% seen once, with roughly 8.3% in the top ten. Looked up from germline, CDR1 is SGDLS and CDR2 is YYNGEE. The CDR3 is made up of 14 amino acids. V was pared by 4 bases and J by 9 bases, with 19 bases between. V and J are TRBV9 and TRBJ2-5, with D possibly matching TRBD2 (7 bases). The specimen sequenced was peripheral blood. This receptor was taken from a woman aged 70 to 79 with active COVID-19. The CDR3 loop reads CASSPVGAGVAQYF. For the CDR3, the DNA is TGTGCCAGCAGCCCCGTGGGGGCGGGGGTGGCCCAGTACTTC. Together with reference TRBV9 and TRBJ2-5, the CDR3 gives the full variable domain: DSGVTQTPKHLITATGQRVTLRCSPRSGDLSVYWYQQSLDQGLQFLIQYYNGEERAKGNILERFSAQQFPDLHSELNLSSLELGDSALYFCASSPVGAGVAQYFGPGTRLLVL.